This record covers a single T cell receptor (beta chain). This sample was taken from a study of T cell changes during pregnancy in multiple sclerosis. Germline V gene data show CDR1 as SGHNT and CDR2 as YENEEA. V dropped 5 bases and J dropped 1 base, with 8 bases sitting between them. CDR3 size: 13 residues. Profiling relied on immunoSEQ multiplex PCR, and the TCRdb table lists in-frame clones only, not all of them. The sample lists 35,000 to 45,000 clones, roughly 85% occurring once. The sample was CD4+ T cells from peripheral blood mononuclear cells, taken after pregnancy. The sequence derives from a female donor with multiple sclerosis, enrolled in a pregnancy study. V gene TRBV11-3 combines with J gene TRBJ1-1, with D possibly TRBD1 on 6 matching bases. CDR3 residues: CASSGGQNTEAFF. CDR3 in DNA: TGTGCCAGCAGCGGGGGACAGAACACTGAAGCTTTCTTT.